These 10 T cell receptor beta chains originate from one sample sequenced in a study of T-cell memory formation after mild COVID-19. Via MiXCR, TCRdb re-called the 5' RACE reads, giving one row per CDR3 protein. The repertoire has 400,000 to 450,000 distinct CDR3 sequences, around 17% of them found once; the top ten carry 20% to 25%. The sequenced sample was PBMCs or a T cell subset sorted from them (not recorded which). All receptors come from a young man who had mild COVID-19 (a few samples of this study predate the infection). Cell type and time point are not known.

The rearrangement joins TRBV5-8 to TRBJ2-3; D possibly corresponds to TRBD2 (6 bases). CDR3 length: 16 amino acids. CDR1 and CDR2 (germline): SGHTS, YDEGEE. The germline V and J ends were trimmed by 3 bases and 4 bases, with 18 bases remaining between them. CDR3 nucleotides: TGTGCCAGCAGCTCTGGGAGTACTAGCACCGCAGATACGCAGTATTTT. Protein sequence: CASSSGSTSTADTQYF. Variable domain in full (rest from reference TRBV5-8 and TRBJ2-3): EAGVTQSPTHLIKTRGQQATLRCSPISGHTSVYWYQQALGLGLQFLLWYDEGEERNRGNFPPRFSGRQFPNYSSELNVNALELEDSALYLCASSSGSTSTADTQYFGPGTRLTVL.

This clonotype appeared once. This sequence joins TRBV7-2 and TRBJ1-5; possibly TRBD1 for D (6 bases). The CDR3 contains 16 residues. V lost 5 bases and J 7 bases, leaving 21 bases between the germline ends. Germline V CDR1 and CDR2: SGHTA, FQGNSA. CDR3 protein: CASSPPIGLQGQPQHF. The DNA for the CDR3 is TGTGCCAGCAGCCCGCCCATAGGCCTACAGGGCCAGCCCCAGCATTTT.

This sequence joins TRBV7-9 and TRBJ2-7; 10 bases line up with TRBD1. From germline, CDR1 is SEHNR and CDR2 FQNEAQ (reference sequence). This CDR3 comprises 16 residues. The ends lost 5 bases at V and 0 bases at J; junction bases unmatched: 7. The CDR3: CASSPRRDRGSYEQYF. CDR3 sequence (DNA): TGTGCCAGCAGCCCCCGCCGGGACAGGGGCTCCTACGAGCAGTACTTC.

This clonotype was recorded a few times. V gene TRBV4-1 combines with J gene TRBJ1-1, with D hard to call. Trimming removed 8 bases at V and 3 bases at J, with 10 bases between. The CDR3 sequence is 12 residues long. Germline V CDR1 and CDR2: MGHRA, YSYEKL. The CDR3 reads CASCGRYTEAFF. Written as DNA, the CDR3 is TGCGCCAGCTGCGGCAGGTACACTGAAGCTTTCTTT.

This rearrangement joins TRBV5-1 to TRBJ1-3; 10 bases are shared with TRBD1. The ends lost 4 bases at V and 3 bases at J; junction bases unmatched: 13. This CDR3 has 18 residues. Per germline, CDR1 SGHRS and CDR2 YFSETQ. The CDR3, as DNA: TGCGCCAGCAGCCCGCGTCCCGGGACAGGGGTTGGTGGAAACACCATATATTTT. Amino acids: CASSPRPGTGVGGNTIYF.

V gene TRBV3-1 combines with J gene TRBJ2-5; D is unresolved. Germline values: CDR1 LGHDT, CDR2 YNNKEL (reference sequence). The CDR3 has 12 residues. V lost 1 base, J lost 4 bases, and 4 bases lay in between. CDR3 loop: CASSQVGETQYF. CDR3 nucleotides: TGTGCCAGCAGCCAAGTGGGAGAGACCCAGTACTTC.

The rearrangement joins TRBV7-2 to TRBJ2-3, with 8 bases that match TRBD1. The germline CDR1 and CDR2 sequences are SGHTA and FQGNSA. Trimming took 5 bases from V and 4 from J; bases not matched to a gene: 8. This CDR3 has 15 residues. CDR3 region: CASSDRQGLADTQYF. The CDR3 bases are TGTGCCAGCAGCGACAGACAGGGGTTGGCAGATACGCAGTATTTT.

The V call is TRBV11-2, the J call TRBJ2-6; D may be TRBD1 (6 bases). The V end lost 4 bases, the J end lost 0 bases, and 19 bases lay between the germline ends. Germline loops: CDR1 SGHAT, CDR2 FQNNGV. The CDR3 loop spans 19 amino acids. CDR3 loop: CASSSAAQGVVSGANVLTF. The CDR3 region has the DNA TGTGCCAGCAGCTCCGCGGCACAGGGAGTTGTCTCTGGGGCCAACGTCCTGACTTTC.

This clonotype was found a few times. The chain has TRBV6-1 and TRBJ2-7; D not resolved. V was trimmed by 5 bases and J by 4 bases, leaving 12 bases between them. CDR3 length equals 13 residues. The germline V gene has CDR1 MNHNS and CDR2 SASEGT. CDR3 loop: CASSLRQTYEQYV. The CDR3, as DNA: TGTGCCAGCAGTCTCCGACAAACGTACGAGCAGTACGTC.

The V and J genes are TRBV28 and TRBJ2-4, with TRBD1 matching 9 bases. Trimming cost V 8 bases and J 8 bases; bases outside gene matches: 10. The length of the CDR3 is 14 residues. Germline V gene sequence: CDR1 MDHEN, CDR2 SYDVKM. The CDR3, as DNA: TGTGCCAGCGTTTCCCCGGGACAGGGCGACATTCAGTACTTC. Its protein product is CASVSPGQGDIQYF.